This T cell receptor (beta chain) was sequenced in a study of cytomegalovirus exposure and HLA in healthy donors. It was with 60 Vbeta and 13 Jbeta primers that the PCR ran. Authors' processing steps: Approximately 9.9 million shared chains were among the approximately 87 million unique TCR beta chains that a later analysis counted. Here immunoSEQ multiplex PCR was the method, and the copy in TCRdb shows in-frame clones only, minus some. That table is the source of V, J and clone size, and D and trimming were worked out from the DNA. This specimen shows tens of thousands of clones; the ten leading clones hold 3.8%. There were likely unrecorded immune exposures, though donors were nominally healthy when sampled. Study findings and constraints: It was shown in a later analysis that HLA-associated TCR beta chains were more clonally expanded than other, equally common chains.

The CDR3 runs 11 residues. With 6 bases removed from V and 6 bases from J, the gap between germline ends came to 12 bases. Looked up from germline, CDR1 is DFQATT and CDR2 is SNEGSKA (reference sequence). With regard to this clone: Its antigen is unidentified.

The chain recombines TRBV20-1 with TRBJ2-7; the D gene is possibly TRBD1 (6 bases). Material: PBMCs. The receptor comes from a man aged 18 to 29 in good health and CMV-seropositive. CDR3 region: CSALGQIEQYF. In DNA form, the CDR3 reads TGCAGTGCCCTTGGACAGATCGAGCAGTACTTC.